These 15 T cell receptor beta chains were sequenced from one sample in a study of T-cell memory formation after mild COVID-19. TCRdb reprocessed the 5' RACE reads with MiXCR, giving one entry per CDR3 protein. The table includes roughly 580,000 distinct CDR3 sequences, about a sixth detected once. The sequenced sample was PBMCs or a T cell subset sorted from them (not recorded which). The origin of the receptors is an adult woman who had mild COVID-19 (a few samples of this study predate the infection). Cell type and time point are not known.

This clonotype has more than one count but fewer than ten. V is TRBV6-2 or TRBV6-3 and J is TRBJ2-2; 10 bases fit TRBD2. Looked up from germline, CDR1 is MNHEY and CDR2 is SVGEGT. J gave up 5 bases and V 7 bases, and 7 bases lay outside the gene matches. The CDR3 spans 15 residues. CDR3 residues: CASNEREGRTGELFF. As DNA, the CDR3 is TGTGCCAGCAATGAGCGGGAGGGCCGTACCGGGGAGCTGTTTTTT.

This clonotype was seen a handful of times. This chain links TRBV29-1 with TRBJ1-1; D is unclear. The CDR3 has 12 residues. Germline CDR1 and CDR2: SQVTM and ANQGSEA. Trimming stripped 6 bases from V and 4 bases from J, with 12 bases between. CDR3 loop: CSVHLSGTEAFF. The DNA of the CDR3 is TGCAGCGTCCACCTGTCGGGCACTGAAGCTTTCTTT.

This clonotype was detected only a few times. The chain couples TRBV2 to TRBJ2-1, with a tentative D call TRBD2 (6 bases). Trimming removed 5 bases from V and 3 bases from J, with 20 bases in between. The CDR3 covers 17 residues. Per germline, CDR1 SNHLY and CDR2 FYNNEI. CDR3 region: CASSIRFGGTLYNEQFF. The CDR3 DNA reads TGTGCCAGCAGTATACGTTTCGGGGGTACTCTCTACAATGAGCAGTTCTTC.

This clonotype has just a few counts. Compared with germline, one end of the junction differs, possibly owing to a read error. The V and J genes are TRBV7-2 and TRBJ2-1; no firm D call. The length of the CDR3 is 11 residues. Looked up from germline, CDR1 is SGHTA and CDR2 is FQGNSA. The CDR3 region is CPSSLVRTQFF. The CDR3 nucleotides are TGTCCCAGCAGCTTGGTAAGAACGCAGTTCTTC.

This chain joins TRBV30 and TRBJ2-3; 15 nucleotides line up with TRBD2. The trim removed 1 base at V and 5 bases at J, leaving 4 bases unmatched. The CDR3 runs 16 residues. The germline V gene encodes CDR1 GTSNPN and CDR2 SVGIG (reference sequence). The CDR3 sequence is CAWSGQGLAGGDTQYF. The CDR3, as DNA: TGTGCCTGGAGTGGCCAGGGACTAGCGGGAGGAGATACGCAGTATTTT.

The J gene is TRBJ2-7, the V gene TRBV5-1, with a possible D match to TRBD2 (5 bases). Germline loops: CDR1 SGHRS, CDR2 YFSETQ. This CDR3 has 15 amino acids. V lost 3 bases, J lost 5 bases, and 18 bases lay in between. The CDR3 region is CASSSSGGSSHEQYF. As DNA, the CDR3 is TGCGCCAGCAGCTCATCAGGCGGGTCCTCACACGAGCAGTACTTC.

The sample holds a few counts of this clonotype. This sequence joins TRBV5-6 and TRBJ2-1; 9 nucleotides align to TRBD2. This CDR3 comprises 15 residues. Germline assignment: CDR1 SGHDT and CDR2 YYEEEE. V lost 0 bases to trimming and J lost 7 bases; unmatched junction nucleotides: 5. CDR3 in DNA: TGTGCCAGCAGCTTGGGCGGGAGGGCCTGGAATGAGCAGTTCTTC. Its protein is CASSLGGRAWNEQFF.

There are a few counts of this clonotype. J is TRBJ1-4 and V is TRBV20-1; a possible D gene is TRBD1 (5 bases). The germline V and J ends were trimmed by 4 bases and 7 bases, with 13 bases remaining between them. Germline V gene lookup returns CDR1 DFQATT and CDR2 SNEGSKA (reference sequence). The CDR3 has 13 amino acids. The CDR3 here is CSATAGNGEKLFF. The CDR3 coding sequence is TGCAGTGCTACTGCAGGGAATGGTGAAAAACTGTTTTTT.

The rearrangement uses TRBV12-3 or TRBV12-4 and TRBJ1-5; D is uncertain. The CDR3 is made up of 14 amino acids. V lost 5 bases, J lost 1 base, and 9 bases lay in between. CDR3 protein: CASSGLWSNQPQHF. The CDR3 bases are TGTGCCAGCAGTGGATTGTGGAGCAATCAGCCCCAGCATTTT.

The sample holds a few counts of this clonotype. The J gene is TRBJ2-2, the V gene TRBV7-9, with D possibly matching TRBD1 (6 bases). V was clipped by 8 bases and J by 10 bases, with 11 bases between them. Germline CDR1 is SEHNR and CDR2 is FQNEAQ (reference sequence). CDR3 length: 11 amino acids. CDR3 region: CASPTGQELFF. Here the CDR3 DNA reads TGTGCCAGCCCTACGGGACAGGAGCTGTTTTTT.

The genes are TRBV4-1 and TRBJ2-5; 7 bases line up with TRBD1. The CDR3 consists of 17 residues. CDR1 MGHRA and CDR2 YSYEKL come from the germline V gene. Trimming cost V 4 bases and J 2 bases; bases outside gene matches: 13. The CDR3 DNA reads as TGCGCCAGCAGCCTCGGGGCAGACAGGGCACTACAAGAGACCCAGTACTTC. It codes for CASSLGADRALQETQYF.

This clonotype has more than one count but fewer than ten. The V gene is TRBV11-3, the J gene TRBJ2-1, with D maybe TRBD1 (5 bases). The length of the CDR3 is 16 residues. Germline loops: CDR1 SGHNT, CDR2 YENEEA. V was pared by 5 bases and J by 3 bases, with 17 bases between. CDR3: CASSLSPQGFYNEQFF. For the CDR3, the DNA is TGTGCCAGCAGCCTCTCACCGCAGGGTTTCTACAATGAGCAGTTCTTC.

Only a few counts were recorded for this clonotype. The chain recombines TRBV15 with TRBJ2-5; 8 nucleotides align to TRBD2. CDR1 and CDR2 (germline): LNHNV, YYDKDF (reference sequence). Trimming removed 0 bases from V and 2 bases from J; junction bases left unmatched: 5. The CDR3 sequence is 16 residues long. This chain's CDR3 is CATSRDRAGVQETQYF. The CDR3 region has the DNA TGTGCCACCAGCAGAGATCGAGCGGGGGTGCAAGAGACCCAGTACTTC.

This clonotype was detected a few times. The rearrangement links TRBV12-3 or TRBV12-4 to TRBJ1-4, with D possibly matching TRBD1 (5 bases). CDR3 length equals 15 residues. V was shortened by 6 bases and J by 7 bases, with 18 bases between the two germline ends. The CDR3 spells CASRLRDLAPEKLFF. CDR3 nucleotides: TGTGCCAGCAGACTCCGGGACCTAGCACCTGAAAAACTGTTTTTT.

V is TRBV15 and J is TRBJ1-2; D is unclear. CDR1 and CDR2 (germline): LNHNV, YYDKDF (reference sequence). CDR3 length equals 13 residues. V lost 3 bases and J lost 4, with 9 bases in between. The CDR3 bases are TGTGCCACCAGCAGCGACTTCCCCTATGGCTACACCTTC. This gives the protein CATSSDFPYGYTF. The full variable domain, with the rest looked up from reference TRBV15 and TRBJ1-2, is DAMVIQNPRYQVTQFGKPVTLSCSQTLNHNVMYWYQQKSSQAPKLLFHYYDKDFNNEADTPDNFQSRRPNTSFCFLDIRSPGLGDTAMYLCATSSDFPYGYTFGSGTRLTVV.